These 26 T cell receptor gamma chains originate from one sample sequenced in a study of γδ T cells in repeated Plasmodium falciparum infection. TCRdb applied CATT to the multiplex PCR reads for clone calling. Among over 25,000 gamma-chain clones listed, roughly 3.1% were seen once. Vgamma9/Vdelta2+ and Vdelta2-negative gammadelta T cells were flow-sorted from PBMC for bulk sequencing. Source material: gamma-delta T cells from blood. These receptors came from a pool of human donors (malaria-infected and uninfected, not separated).

Ten or more counts support this clone. The chain joins TRGV8 to TRGJ1 or TRGJ2. Germline-derived CDR1 and CDR2 are VENAVY and YDSYNSRV. CDR3 length: 17 amino acids. The junction had 18 bases not matched to a gene; V was cut back by 0 bases and J by 7 bases. In nucleotides, the CDR3 is TGTGCCACCTGGGATAGGGTCTGCGCGATGGGGGGATATAAGAAACTCTTT. Its protein is CATWDRVCAMGGYKKLF.

J is TRGJP and V is TRGV9. TCRdb gives no J gene; it was assigned here by matching the DNA to germline. The CDR3 sequence is 17 residues long. Germline assignment: CDR1 GITISATS and CDR2 ISYDGTV (reference sequence). Trimming took 1 base from V and 16 from J; bases not matched to a gene: 16. CDR3 protein: CALWEVCESWAKKIKVF. In nucleotides, the CDR3 is TGTGCCTTGTGGGAGGTCTGTGAGAGTTGGGCAAAAAAAATCAAGGTATTT.

This clone was recorded at least ten times. It differs at one base from a far larger clone, so likely a read error. J is TRGJ1 or TRGJ2 and V is TRGV2. Here the J gene was assigned by germline matching of the DNA, as TCRdb has none. The germline CDR1 and CDR2 sequences are EGSNGY and YDSYNSKV. The CDR3 covers 12 residues. The CDR3 protein is CATWDGRYKKLF. For the CDR3, the DNA is TGTGCTACCTGGGACGGGCGCTATAAGAAACTCTTT.

This clone was observed a few times. A far larger clone lies a single base away; this is likely a read error. The identical CDR3 is also encoded by other nucleotide sequences in the sample. The V call is TRGV5, the J call TRGJ1 or TRGJ2. Matching the DNA to germline supplied the J gene, which TCRdb does not give. Germline CDR1 and CDR2: VINAFY and YDVSNSKD. V lost 5 bases to trimming and J lost 5 bases; unmatched junction nucleotides: 12. CDR3 length: 14 amino acids. This CDR3 is CATWATHEDYKKLF. The CDR3 nucleotides read TGTGCCACCTGGGCTACGCATGAAGATTATAAGAAACTCTTT.

For this clone: The TCRdb record carries a much larger clone's protein, which differs from this DNA's translation at residue 11; a read error is the likely cause, and the protein listed here is the DNA translation. The rearrangement joins TRGV9 to TRGJP1. Germline V gene data show CDR1 as GITISATS and CDR2 as ISYDGTV (reference sequence). The CDR3 sequence is 14 residues long. As DNA, the CDR3 is TGTGCCTTGTGGGACCCACTAACTGGTTGGCTCAAGATATTT. Its protein product is CALWDPLTGWLKIF.

This clone was found many times. The translation of this DNA and the TCRdb protein of a much larger clone differ at residue 10, probably owing to a read error; the protein shown here is translated from the DNA. The J gene is TRGJP, the V gene TRGV9. In germline, CDR1 is GITISATS, CDR2 ISYDGTV (reference sequence). There are 15 residues in the CDR3. The CDR3 spells CALWDQELGEKIKVF. CDR3 nucleotide sequence: TGTGCCTTGTGGGACCAAGAGTTGGGCGAAAAAATCAAGGTATTT.

In this sample, this clone turned up a few times. TCRdb's protein, taken from a much larger clone, differs from this DNA's translation at residue 3, likely owing to a read error; the protein displayed comes from the DNA. The chain combines TRGV9 with TRGJ1 or TRGJ2. TCRdb lists no J gene, so it was determined here by aligning the DNA to germline. This CDR3 spans 11 amino acids. Germline V gives CDR1 GITISATS, CDR2 ISYDGTV (reference sequence). The CDR3, as DNA: TGTGCCATGTGGGTGGGTTATAAGAAACTCTTT. Amino acids: CAMWVGYKKLF.

This clone was counted ten times or more. At residue 8, the translated DNA and the protein in TCRdb do not agree; the protein given here is derived from the DNA. This chain links TRGV3 with TRGJ1 or TRGJ2. The CDR3 is 12 amino acids. The germline V gene has CDR1 VTNTFY and CDR2 YDVSTARD (reference sequence). The DNA for the CDR3 is TGTGCCACCTGGGGGGGTTATTGTAAGAAACTCTTT. Translation gives CATWGGYCKKLF.

The table lists this clone with many counts. Given a far larger clone just one base away, this is likely a sequencing read error. Other DNA sequences in the same sample also yield this CDR3. The gene calls are TRGV4 and TRGJ1 or TRGJ2. The J gene is absent in TCRdb and was assigned here via DNA matching to germline. CDR1 and CDR2 from the germline V gene are EGSTGY and YDSYTSSV. The CDR3 spans 14 residues. CDR3 in DNA: TGCGCCACCTGGGCCCCGGTCGGAGGCTATAAGAAACTCTTT. Residues: CATWAPVGGYKKLF.

This clone was seen repeatedly, ten times or more. A far larger clone is off by one base, so a read error is likely. Different DNA sequences within this sample yield the same CDR3. The chain uses TRGV9 and TRGJP. This CDR3 spans 15 amino acids. Germline V gene data show CDR1 as GITISATS and CDR2 as ISYDGTV (reference sequence). The CDR3: CALWEEELGKKIKVF. The CDR3 DNA sequence: TGTGCCTTGTGGGAGGAAGAGTTAGGCAAAAAAATCAAGGTATTT.

This clone has ten or more counts. This may stem from a read error, because a much larger clone lies one nucleotide away. The chain uses TRGV3 and TRGJ1 or TRGJ2. The J gene is absent in TCRdb and was assigned here via DNA matching to germline. This CDR3 contains 14 residues. V shed 0 bases and J 4 bases; nucleotides not matched to a gene: 6. Germline V gene lookup returns CDR1 VTNTFY and CDR2 YDVSTARD (reference sequence). DNA of the CDR3: TGTGCCACCTGGGACAGGCGGGACTATTATAAGAAACTCTTT. Translated, it gives CATWDRRDYYKKLF.

Here the V gene is TRGV3, but the J gene went uncalled. The CDR3 runs to 16 residues. The V gene's germline CDR1 is VTNTFY and CDR2 YDVSTARD (reference sequence). The CDR3 here is CATWDRPSGRYYKRLF. CDR3 in DNA: TGTGCCACCTGGGACAGGCCATCGGGCCGTTATTATAAGAGACTCTTT.

This clone has more than one count but fewer than ten. A read error likely explains why the TCRdb protein, taken from a much larger clone, differs from this DNA's translation at residue 10; the protein shown is translated from the DNA. The chain uses TRGV9 and TRGJ1 or TRGJ2. No J gene is reported in TCRdb; it was inferred here by comparing the DNA with germline. There are 14 residues in the CDR3. The germline V gene encodes CDR1 GITISATS and CDR2 ISYDGTV (reference sequence). The DNA for the CDR3 is TGTGCCTTGTGGGAGATCCTCCATTATTGTAAGAAACTCTTT. This gives the protein CALWEILHYCKKLF.

This clone was seen ten or more times. One base away lies a much larger clone, so this may be a sequencing read error. The identical CDR3 is also encoded by other nucleotide sequences in the sample. The chain combines TRGV2 with TRGJP2. From germline, CDR1 is EGSNGY and CDR2 YDSYNSKV. The CDR3 contains 15 residues. The CDR3 DNA sequence: TGTGCCACCTGGGAAAATTATAGTAGTGATTGGATCAAAACGTTT. It specifies CATWENYSSDWIKTF.

The table lists this clone with many counts. This DNA's translation differs at residue 3 from TCRdb's protein, which comes from a much larger clone; a read error is likely, and the protein shown is translated from the DNA. This chain uses TRGV4 with TRGJ1 or TRGJ2. The J gene was not available in TCRdb and was assigned here by matching the DNA to germline segments. CDR3 size: 13 residues. The germline gives CDR1 EGSTGY, CDR2 YDSYTSSV. CDR3 amino acids: CAPWGPPKYKKLF. The CDR3 DNA reads TGTGCCCCCTGGGGCCCTCCTAAATATAAGAAACTCTTT.

With respect to this clone: This is likely an artifact of a read error, given a far larger clone one base away. This same CDR3 is encoded by further DNA sequences in the sample. This chain connects TRGV4 to TRGJP1. Since TCRdb gives no J gene, matching the DNA to germline was used here to assign it. Germline CDR1 is EGSTGY and CDR2 is YDSYTSSV. The CDR3 contains 14 residues. The J segment lost 0 bases and the V segment lost 4 bases, leaving 2 bases of the junction unmatched. The CDR3 DNA reads TGTGCCACCTGGGAGGATACCACTGGTTGGTTCAAGATATTT. Translation: CATWEDTTGWFKIF.

This clone was counted at least ten times. This likely reflects a read error, since a far larger clone is one base away. This sample includes further DNA sequences coding for the same CDR3. The chain joins TRGV9 to TRGJP2. Per germline, CDR1 GITISATS and CDR2 ISYDGTV (reference sequence). The CDR3 length is 15 residues. Written as DNA, the CDR3 is TGTGCCTTGTGGGAGCCGGTCGGTAGTGATTGGATCAAGACGTTC. Translated: CALWEPVGSDWIKTF.

This clone has a handful of counts. The TCRdb protein, from a much larger clone, departs from this DNA's translation at residue 6, likely by read error; the protein shown derives from the DNA. This chain connects TRGV5 to TRGJ1 or TRGJ2. The V gene end was trimmed by 4 bases and the J gene end by 3 bases; junction bases not matched to a gene: 12. The length of the CDR3 is 15 residues. CDR1 and CDR2 from the germline V gene are VINAFY and YDVSNSKD. CDR3 residues: CATWEANSSYYKKLF. The CDR3 region has the DNA TGTGCCACCTGGGAGGCAAATTCCTCTTATTATAAGAAACTCTTT.

This clone was detected many times. A much larger clonotype is one base distant, so this may be a read error. This chain links TRGV5 with TRGJ1 or TRGJ2. As TCRdb names no J gene, one was assigned here on the basis of a DNA match to germline. CDR1 is VINAFY and CDR2 is YDVSNSKD in the germline V gene. V shed 0 bases, J shed 6 bases, and the junction held 11 bases outside the gene matches. This CDR3 is built from 15 residues. In DNA form, the CDR3 reads TGTGCCACCTGGGACAGGCCAAGCAAATTTTATAAGAAACTCTTT. Translation: CATWDRPSKFYKKLF.

This clone was seen at least ten times. A far larger clone is one nucleotide away, so this likely arose from a read error. The chain uses TRGV9 and TRGJ1 or TRGJ2. The CDR3 runs to 13 residues. CDR1 is GITISATS and CDR2 is ISYDGTV in the germline V gene (reference sequence). V shed 0 bases, J shed 9 bases, and the junction held 8 bases outside the gene matches. CDR3 region: CALWEVRFRKKLF. The CDR3 region has the DNA TGTGCCTTGTGGGAGGTGCGGTTTCGTAAGAAACTCTTT.

This clone has only a few counts. A far larger clone is only one base removed, so a read error is likely. Because the CDR3's place on the DNA is in doubt, the DNA is left out and the CDR3 is given as listed by TCRdb. This CDR3 is also generated by other DNA sequences in the sample. No J gene call was made, and the V gene is TRGV9. Germline lookup yields CDR1 GITISATS and CDR2 ISYDGTV (reference sequence). The CDR3 adds up to 33 amino acids, both ends counted. The CDR3 reads CALWEVKRDDIRNSLAVEQHLLSQVSIGRIQHF.

This clone was recorded many times. For this DNA, TCRdb reports the protein of a much larger clone, which diverges at residue 6, most likely from a read error; the protein presented here is translated directly from the DNA. This sequence joins TRGV9 and TRGJP2. There are 15 residues in the CDR3. CDR1 and CDR2 from the germline V gene are GITISATS and ISYDGTV (reference sequence). V was clipped by 3 bases and J by 3 bases; unmatched bases: 7. CDR3 nucleotide sequence: TGTGCCTTGTGGGAGTCGGTCGGTAGTGATTGGATCAAGACGTTT. It encodes CALWESVGSDWIKTF.

In regard to this clone: The protein held in TCRdb is that of a much larger clone and does not match this DNA's translation at residue 5, likely because of a read error; the protein shown is translated from the DNA. The chain employs TRGV5 and TRGJ1 or TRGJ2. No J segment appears in TCRdb, so it was assigned here by matching the sequence to germline. The CDR3 sequence is 14 residues long. Germline CDR1 reads VINAFY; CDR2 reads YDVSNSKD. CDR3 sequence (DNA): TGTGCCACCTGGGGCAGGCCGTTATATTATAAGAAACTCTTT. This translates into CATWGRPLYYKKLF.

This clone was picked up a small number of times. A read error likely explains why the TCRdb protein, taken from a much larger clone, differs from this DNA's translation at residue 5; the protein shown is translated from the DNA. V usage is TRGV2 and J usage is TRGJP2. TCRdb does not report a J gene; here it was assigned by matching the DNA to germline references. The CDR3 extends over 13 amino acids. CDR1 and CDR2 (germline): EGSNGY, YDSYNSKV. The CDR3 bases are TGTGCCACCTGGGGCGGGCCTGGTTGGATCAAGACGTTT. Translated: CATWGGPGWIKTF.

This clone was picked up a small number of times. A far larger clone is one nucleotide away, so this likely arose from a read error. Other DNA sequences within the sample encode an identical CDR3. The chain combines TRGV9 with TRGJ1 or TRGJ2. The J gene comes from matching the DNA to germline here; TCRdb lacks it. Germline loops: CDR1 GITISATS, CDR2 ISYDGTV (reference sequence). The CDR3 has 14 residues. Here the CDR3 DNA reads TGTGCCCTGTGGGAGGTGCAGCCCCATTATAAGAAACTCTTT. This codes for CALWEVQPHYKKLF.

This clone is medium-sized within its sample. This rearrangement joins TRGV9 to TRGJ1 or TRGJ2. The CDR3 length is 13 residues. Germline V gene data show CDR1 as GITISATS and CDR2 as ISYDGTV (reference sequence). J was trimmed by 4 bases and V by 0 bases; bases with no gene match: 3. The CDR3 region is CALWEVEYYKKLF. Written as DNA, the CDR3 is TGTGCCTTGTGGGAGGTGGAATATTATAAGAAACTCTTT.